The rows below give T cell receptor beta chains drawn from one sample of a study of blood T cell repertoires in COVID-19. Sequencing used immunoSEQ multiplex PCR; TCRdb keeps in-frame clones, though not all of them. This sample has some 330,000 clones, with 80% to 95% found just once. Material: PBMCs or T cells enriched from blood (not recorded which). The receptor set was obtained from a woman aged 25 to 39 who had recovered from COVID-19. Each CDR3 is given with its conserved first and last residue. The order of the fields is J gene, CDR3 length, D gene, clone size, V gene, CDR3 protein, CDR3 DNA. A D gene is named only where the DNA matches it firmly. The listing skips clone size in some rows; elsewhere it reads once, few, many or a size class.

>TRBJ2-1|17|TRBD1|NA|TRBV5-1
CASRRDSLIFSYNEQFF
TGCGCCAGCAGACGGGACAGCCTAATCTTTTCCTACAATGAGCAGTTCTTC
>TRBJ1-3|16|NA|NA|TRBV5-1
CASSLERQSSGNTIYF
TGCGCCAGCAGCTTGGAACGACAGAGCTCTGGAAACACCATATATTTT
>TRBJ2-5|18|TRBD1|NA|TRBV5-1
CASSPGLRGTGGWETQYF
TGCGCCAGCAGCCCTGGCTTGCGTGGGACAGGAGGGTGGGAGACCCAGTACTTC
>TRBJ1-3|14|NA|NA|TRBV28
CASSPMFGRHTIYF
TGTGCCAGCAGTCCTATGTTCGGTCGCCACACCATATATTTT
>TRBJ1-6|16|NA|NA|TRBV9
CASSVSGSSYNSPLHF
TGTGCCAGCAGCGTGTCGGGGAGCTCCTATAATTCACCCCTCCACTTT
>TRBJ2-1|14|NA|NA|TRBV7-3
CASSLLQGWDEQFF
TGTGCCAGCAGCTTATTGCAGGGCTGGGATGAGCAGTTCTTC
>TRBJ2-3|13|TRBD2|NA|TRBV11-3
CASRSTGGDTQYF
TGTGCCAGCAGATCTACGGGGGGGGATACGCAGTATTTT
>TRBJ2-1|15|NA|NA|TRBV7-2
CASRYQASSYNEQFF
TGTGCCAGCAGGTATCAAGCAAGCTCCTACAATGAGCAGTTCTTC
>TRBJ1-2|12|NA|once|TRBV21-1
CASSNRQGRYTF
TGTGCCAGCAGCAACCGACAGGGACGGTACACCTTC
>TRBJ2-6|16|NA|NA|TRBV24-1
CATSDVTGSGANVLTF
TGTGCCACCAGTGACGTCACAGGGTCTGGGGCCAACGTCCTGACTTTC
>TRBJ1-1|15|NA|NA|TRBV10-3
CALKPVGTPNTEAFF
TGTGCCCTCAAACCTGTGGGGACACCGAACACTGAAGCTTTCTTT
>TRBJ2-1|22|NA|NA|TRBV19
CASSILRGGIGNPLSSYNEQFF
TGTGCCAGTAGTATTCTCCGGGGCGGGATAGGGAATCCCCTAAGCTCCTACAATGAGCAGTTCTTC
>TRBJ1-1|12|TRBD1|NA|TRBV29-1
CSVGTGAVEAFF
TGCAGCGTCGGGACAGGGGCGGTTGAAGCTTTCTTT
>TRBJ2-3|16|TRBD2|NA|TRBV7-2
CASSLAGLLPTDTQYF
TGTGCCAGCAGCTTAGCGGGACTACTCCCCACAGATACGCAGTATTTT
>TRBJ1-2|15|NA|NA|TRBV2
CASSVGRPTNYGYTF
TGTGCCAGCAGTGTGGGCAGACCGACTAACTATGGCTACACCTTC
>TRBJ2-7|12|NA|NA|TRBV5-6
CASSLGRGEQYF
TGTGCCAGCAGCTTGGGCAGGGGCGAGCAGTACTTC
>TRBJ2-1|15|TRBD2|NA|TRBV4-3
CASSRGTSGGAEQFF
TGCGCCAGCAGCCGAGGGACTAGCGGGGGTGCTGAGCAGTTCTTC
>TRBJ1-1|15|NA|NA|TRBV4-3
CASSHSGVGNTEAFF
TGCGCCAGCAGCCACTCAGGGGTGGGGAACACTGAAGCTTTCTTT
>TRBJ2-1|15|TRBD1|once|TRBV6-5
CASTTLGQGDNEQFF
TGTGCCAGCACCACCCTGGGGCAGGGGGACAATGAGCAGTTCTTC
>TRBJ2-7|15|NA|NA|TRBV27
CASSPPNGLRDEQYF
TGTGCCAGCAGTCCCCCCAACGGGTTACGAGACGAGCAGTACTTC
>TRBJ1-6|15|TRBD1|NA|TRBV30
CAWSGFTGGGSPLHF
TGTGCCTGGAGTGGGTTTACAGGGGGAGGTTCACCCCTCCACTTT
>TRBJ2-7|14|TRBD2|NA|TRBV11-1
CASSLGLAGYEQYF
TGTGCCAGCAGCTTAGGACTAGCGGGTTACGAGCAGTACTTC
>TRBJ1-2|14|TRBD1|once|TRBV28
CASSTGQGTYGYTF
TGTGCCAGCAGTACGGGACAGGGGACATATGGCTACACCTTC
>TRBJ2-3|17|TRBD2|NA|TRBV28
CASSFLLAGGGTDTQYF
TGTGCCAGCAGTTTTTTGCTAGCGGGGGGCGGCACAGATACGCAGTATTTT
>TRBJ2-5|13|TRBD2|NA|TRBV6-5
CASRLAGGETQYF
TGTGCCAGCAGACTAGCGGGCGGTGAGACCCAGTACTTC
>TRBJ1-6|15|TRBD1|NA|TRBV27
CASSLSGQLNSPLHF
TGTGCCAGCAGTTTATCGGGACAGCTAAATTCACCCCTCCACTTT
>TRBJ2-7|16|TRBD1|NA|TRBV19
CASSQPGTGDSYEQYF
TGTGCCAGTAGCCAGCCCGGGACAGGGGACTCCTACGAGCAGTACTTC
>TRBJ1-2|14|NA|NA|TRBV6-2/TRBV6-3
CASSQPDRSYGYTF
TGTGCCAGCAGTCAGCCGGACAGAAGCTATGGCTACACCTTC
>TRBJ1-4|13|TRBD1|NA|TRBV11-3
CASSPDRGEKLFF
TGTGCCAGCAGCCCGGACAGGGGCGAAAAACTGTTTTTT
>TRBJ2-1|13|TRBD2|NA|TRBV12-3/TRBV12-4
CASSSTSRNEQFF
TGTGCCAGCAGCTCGACTAGCCGCAATGAGCAGTTCTTC
>TRBJ1-5|13|NA|NA|TRBV27
CASSFTSNQPQHF
TGTGCCAGCAGTTTTACAAGCAATCAGCCCCAGCATTTT
>TRBJ2-4|16|NA|NA|TRBV5-5
CASTRAGAGAKNIQYF
TGTGCCAGCACCCGGGCGGGGGCGGGAGCCAAAAACATTCAGTACTTC
>TRBJ2-3|13|NA|once|TRBV6-5
CASSYGARNTQYF
TGTGCCAGCAGTTACGGGGCTAGGAATACGCAGTATTTT
>TRBJ2-3|11|NA|NA|TRBV12-3/TRBV12-4
CASTRDLTQYF
TGTGCCAGCACCCGGGACTTGACGCAGTATTTT
>TRBJ2-1|14|TRBD2|NA|TRBV28
CASPSGRGSNEQFF
TGTGCCAGCCCCAGCGGGAGGGGGTCCAATGAGCAGTTCTTC